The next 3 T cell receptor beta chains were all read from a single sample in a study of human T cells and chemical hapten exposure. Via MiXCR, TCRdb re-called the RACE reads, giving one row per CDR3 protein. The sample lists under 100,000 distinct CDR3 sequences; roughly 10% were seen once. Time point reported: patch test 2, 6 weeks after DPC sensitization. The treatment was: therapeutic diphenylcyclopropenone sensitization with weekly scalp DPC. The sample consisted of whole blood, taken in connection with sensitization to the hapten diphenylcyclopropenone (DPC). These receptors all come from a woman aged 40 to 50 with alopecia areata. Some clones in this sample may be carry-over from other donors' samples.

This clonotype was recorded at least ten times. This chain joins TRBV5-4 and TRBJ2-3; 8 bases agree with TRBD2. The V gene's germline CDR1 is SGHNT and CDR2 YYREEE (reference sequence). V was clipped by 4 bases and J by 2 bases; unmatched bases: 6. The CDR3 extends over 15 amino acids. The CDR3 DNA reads TGTGCCAGCAGCATCGTAGCGGGAACCACAGATACGCAGTATTTT. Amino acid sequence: CASSIVAGTTDTQYF.

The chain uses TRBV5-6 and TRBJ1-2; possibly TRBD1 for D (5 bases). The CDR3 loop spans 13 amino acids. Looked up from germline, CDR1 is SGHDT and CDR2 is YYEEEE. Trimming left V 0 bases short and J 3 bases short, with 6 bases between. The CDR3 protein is CASSLVGDYGYTF. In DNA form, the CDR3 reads TGTGCCAGCAGCTTGGTAGGGGACTATGGCTACACCTTC.

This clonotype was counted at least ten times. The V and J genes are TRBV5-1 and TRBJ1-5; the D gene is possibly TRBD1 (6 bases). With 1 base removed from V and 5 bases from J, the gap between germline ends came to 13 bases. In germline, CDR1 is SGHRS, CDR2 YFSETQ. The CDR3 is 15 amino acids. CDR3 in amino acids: CASSLWGGADQPQHF. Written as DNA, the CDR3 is TGCGCCAGCAGCTTGTGGGGGGGCGCAGATCAGCCCCAGCATTTT.